A single T cell receptor (beta chain) is shown here with its context. This entry comes from a study of blood T cell repertoires in COVID-19. Profiling relied on immunoSEQ multiplex PCR, and the TCRdb table lists in-frame clones only, not all of them. The sample has 35,000 to 50,000 clones; around 80% are singletons. This CDR3 is 14 amino acids long. J was trimmed by 8 bases and V by 1 base; bases with no gene match: 4. CDR1 and CDR2 (germline): SGHDT, YYEEEE. V is TRBV5-6 and J is TRBJ2-1; 9 bases match TRBD1. The sequence derives from a man aged 80 or over with acute or convalescent COVID-19. Sequencing input: peripheral blood. The CDR3 sequence is CASSLKQGADEQFF. In DNA form, the CDR3 reads TGTGCCAGCAGCTTGAAACAGGGGGCGGATGAGCAGTTCTTC.